The following is a T cell receptor (beta chain) sequence with its context. The CDR3 consists of 14 residues. Germline CDR1 LGHNA, CDR2 YNFKEQ. V lost 0 bases and J lost 3, with 9 bases in between. These data are taken from a study of shared clonotypes between healthy human individuals. Here immunoSEQ multiplex PCR was the method, and the copy in TCRdb shows in-frame clones only, minus some. In the table there are around 640,000 clones, around 96% of which are singletons. Positively selected for CCR7, the CD45RO-negative cells used as naive CD8 cells excluded terminally differentiated effector memory CD45RA+ cells.

Source material: naive CD8+ T cells sorted from blood. The TCR originated in a woman between 25 and 40 years old in good health. The chain links TRBV4-2 to TRBJ2-7, with a possible D match to TRBD2 (5 bases). CDR3 loop: CASSQDLGVYEQYF. CDR3 sequence (DNA): TGTGCCAGCAGCCAAGATCTCGGGGTCTACGAGCAGTACTTC.